The 17 T cell receptor beta chains in this list originate from one sample, sequenced in a study of blood T cell repertoires in COVID-19. Produced via immunoSEQ multiplex PCR; TCRdb's table is partial and in-frame only. The repertoire has around 130,000 clones, 75% to 85% of them found once; the top ten carry over 10%. The sequenced sample was peripheral blood. The receptors were sampled from a human donor in a cohort sampled during active COVID-19.

CDR3 DNA sequence: TGTGCCAGCAGTGAACAGGGGAATAGCAATCAGCCCCAGCATTTT. This gives the protein CASSEQGNSNQPQHF. The chain recombines TRBV6-1 with TRBJ1-5, with D possibly being TRBD1 (6 bases). The V end lost 2 bases, the J end lost 0 bases, and 8 bases lay between the germline ends. CDR3 size: 15 residues. CDR1 is MNHNS and CDR2 is SASEGT in the germline V gene.

This chain uses TRBV19 with TRBJ2-2, with 9 nucleotides matching TRBD2. Per germline, CDR1 LNHDA and CDR2 SQIVND (reference sequence). There are 15 residues in the CDR3. V shed 4 bases, J shed 0 bases, and the junction held 0 bases outside the gene matches. CDR3: CASSSGGANTGELFF. The CDR3 bases are TGTGCCAGTAGTAGCGGGGGGGCGAACACCGGGGAGCTGTTTTTT.

This rearrangement joins TRBV5-1 to TRBJ2-3, with TRBD2 identical over 13 bases. From germline, CDR1 is SGHRS and CDR2 YFSETQ. The CDR3 is 18 residues long. The junction had 8 bases not matched to a gene; V was cut back by 0 bases and J by 4 bases. CDR3 sequence reads: CASSLAELAGGPSDTQYF. The CDR3 region has the DNA TGCGCCAGCAGCTTGGCAGAACTAGCGGGGGGGCCTTCAGATACGCAGTATTTT.

CDR3 residues: CATHTPGGSPYEQYF. The DNA for the CDR3 is TGTGCCACGCACACCCCGGGGGGATCCCCCTACGAGCAGTACTTC. The chain has TRBV28 and TRBJ2-7; 7 bases map to TRBD2. The length of the CDR3 is 15 residues. Looked up from germline, CDR1 is MDHEN and CDR2 is SYDVKM. V dropped 10 bases and J dropped 2; count of bases not matched to a gene: 14.

The gene calls are TRBV7-2 and TRBJ2-7, with 7 bases lining up with TRBD2. In germline, CDR1 is SGHTA, CDR2 FQGNSA. After removal of 1 base from V and 3 bases from J, the junction contained 18 bases not matched to a gene. This CDR3 is 19 amino acids long. The CDR3 DNA follows: TGTGCCAGCAGCTTAGGCGCTAGCGGTGGCCTCTACACCCGCTACGAGCAGTACTTC. This translates into CASSLGASGGLYTRYEQYF.

This chain uses TRBV10-1 with TRBJ2-3; the match to TRBD1 covers 10 bases. CDR3 length: 15 residues. CDR1 is WNHNN, CDR2 SYGVQD, per germline (reference sequence). J lost 5 bases, V lost 3 bases, and 5 bases had no gene match. The CDR3 region has the DNA TGCGCCAGCAGTGATAGGACAGGGGGTATAGATACGCAGTATTTT. Protein product: CASSDRTGGIDTQYF.

The chain has TRBV6-5 and TRBJ2-1, with 8 bases fitting TRBD2. CDR1 MNHEY and CDR2 SVGAGI come from the germline V gene. The J segment lost 4 bases and the V segment lost 8 bases, leaving 10 bases of the junction unmatched. This CDR3 has 15 residues. CDR3: CASRRRGAGYNEQFF. The CDR3 DNA is TGTGCCAGCCGAAGGCGGGGGGCGGGTTACAATGAGCAGTTCTTC.

This chain uses TRBV6-1 with TRBJ1-6; 7 nucleotides align to TRBD1. Germline lookup yields CDR1 MNHNS and CDR2 SASEGT. V shed 1 base, J shed 8 bases, and the junction held 2 bases outside the gene matches. This CDR3 has 14 amino acids. CDR3 nucleotides: TGTGCCAGCAGTGAAGACAGGGGCGATTCACCCCTCCACTTT. Its translation: CASSEDRGDSPLHF.

This clone appeared a single time. The chain recombines TRBV19 with TRBJ2-6, with D perhaps TRBD2 (6 bases). The germline V gene has CDR1 LNHDA and CDR2 SQIVND (reference sequence). V shed 3 bases and J shed 4 bases, with 10 bases lying between them. The CDR3 runs to 15 residues. The CDR3 loop reads CASSIGGTGANVLTF. CDR3 DNA sequence: TGTGCCAGTAGTATCGGAGGGACCGGGGCCAACGTCCTGACTTTC.

The chain is built from TRBV7-9 and TRBJ2-7, with a tentative D call TRBD1 (6 bases). This CDR3 region has 14 residues. Germline V CDR1 and CDR2: SEHNR, FQNEAQ (reference sequence). The ends were cut back, 1 base at V and 2 bases at J, with 9 bases in the middle. CDR3 sequence: CASSLGGHTYEQYF. The CDR3 DNA is TGTGCCAGCAGCTTAGGGGGACACACCTACGAGCAGTACTTC.

The chain links TRBV5-1 to TRBJ2-7, with D hard to call. This CDR3 has 13 residues. Germline V gene lookup returns CDR1 SGHRS and CDR2 YFSETQ. V was pared by 4 bases and J by 6 bases, with 14 bases between. CDR3 DNA: TGCGCCAGCAGCATTACCTCCCCGGGCGAGCAGTACTTC. Translated: CASSITSPGEQYF.

The V gene is TRBV4-1, the J gene TRBJ2-7; tentatively, D is TRBD2 (5 bases). Between the trimmed V and J ends, which lost 3 bases and 4 bases, there was a span of 10 bases. Germline CDR1 is MGHRA and CDR2 is YSYEKL. The CDR3 sequence is 13 residues long. The CDR3 region has the DNA TGCGCCAGCAGCCATGCGCGGACTTACGAGCAGTACTTC. Its protein product is CASSHARTYEQYF.

This chain uses TRBV7-9 with TRBJ1-1, with a possible D match to TRBD1 (6 bases). The V end lost 5 bases, the J end lost 7 bases, and 14 bases lay between the germline ends. CDR1 and CDR2 from the germline V gene are SEHNR and FQNEAQ (reference sequence). This CDR3 region has 13 residues. The CDR3 loop reads CASSPQGLGEAFF. The CDR3 DNA is TGTGCCAGCAGCCCACAGGGTCTAGGTGAAGCTTTCTTT.

The chain recombines TRBV7-8 with TRBJ2-7, with 9 bases aligning to TRBD2. The V and J ends lost 6 bases and 7 bases, in that order; junction bases with no gene match: 10. The CDR3 sequence is 14 residues long. The germline gives CDR1 SGHVS, CDR2 FQNEAQ. The CDR3 here is CASSRPYAGGEQYF. As DNA, the CDR3 is TGTGCCAGCAGTCGCCCATACGCGGGGGGGGAGCAGTACTTC.

The rearrangement links TRBV25-1 to TRBJ1-4; 9 nucleotides align to TRBD1. Per the germline V gene, CDR1 is MGHDK and CDR2 is SYGVNS. V dropped 5 bases and J dropped 4; count of bases not matched to a gene: 5. The CDR3 totals 15 residues. The CDR3 spells CASSLSDRGNEKLFF. DNA for the CDR3: TGTGCCAGCAGTCTATCGGACAGGGGTAATGAAAAACTGTTTTTT.

The genes are TRBV29-1 and TRBJ2-6, with TRBD1 identical over 9 bases. V dropped 4 bases and J dropped 0; count of bases not matched to a gene: 1. Germline V CDR1 and CDR2: SQVTM, ANQGSEA. The CDR3 is 15 residues long. In DNA, the CDR3 is TGCAGCGTTGCGACAGGGGGCTCTGGGGCCAACGTCCTGACTTTC. Amino acids: CSVATGGSGANVLTF. The whole variable domain, filled in from reference TRBV29-1 and TRBJ2-6, reads SAVISQKPSRDICQRGTSLTIQCQVDSQVTMMFWYRQQPGQSLTLIATANQGSEATYESGFVIDKFPISRPNLTFSTLTVSNMSPEDSSIYLCSVATGGSGANVLTFGAGSRLTVL.

V is TRBV28 and J is TRBJ2-1, with 11 positions matching TRBD2. Trimming took 5 bases from V and 9 from J; bases not matched to a gene: 0. The CDR3 length is 12 residues. Germline CDR1 reads MDHEN; CDR2 reads SYDVKM. The CDR3 DNA sequence: TGTGCCAGCAGTCTAGCGGGGGGTGAGCAGTTCTTC. It translates to CASSLAGGEQFF.